This T cell receptor beta chain derives from a study of blood T cell repertoires in COVID-19. Study-wide context: T cells, B-cell-depleted T cells, or PBMCs supplied cDNA or gDNA.

CDR1 and CDR2 from the germline V gene are SQVTM and ANQGSEA. Trimming cost V 5 bases and J 2 bases, with 10 bases left between them. There are 12 residues in the CDR3. TCRdb keeps only in-frame clones here, not all; method: immunoSEQ multiplex PCR. Altogether 160,000 or so clones are present, around 89% being singletons, with the ten largest covering approximately 2.9%. This clonotype originated in a man between 60 and 75 years old with acute or convalescent COVID-19. The chain has TRBV29-1 and TRBJ2-7, with D unclear. Specimen: peripheral blood. CDR3 DNA sequence: TGCAGCGTTTCTGCGTCCGCCTACGAGCAGTACTTC. This translates into CSVSASAYEQYF.